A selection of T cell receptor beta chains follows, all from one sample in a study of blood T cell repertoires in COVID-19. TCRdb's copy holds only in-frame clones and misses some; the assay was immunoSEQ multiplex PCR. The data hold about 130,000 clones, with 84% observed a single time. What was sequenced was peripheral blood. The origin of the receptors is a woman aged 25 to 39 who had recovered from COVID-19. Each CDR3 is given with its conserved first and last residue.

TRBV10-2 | CASSGQAYNSPLHF
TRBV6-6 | CAVLQRGTGPNEQFF
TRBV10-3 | CAISASAGGQETQYF
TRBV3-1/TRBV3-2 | CASGRDRGGQPQHF
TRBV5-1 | CASSLRGYEQYF
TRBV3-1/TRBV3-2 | CASSQDDEETQYF
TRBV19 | CASSITLEGENTIYF
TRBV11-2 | CASRYGLGSLSGGNYGYTF
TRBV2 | CASSRRQGNTEAFF
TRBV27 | CASSSRLARETQYF
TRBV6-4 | CASNFEPEAFF
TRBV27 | CASSFKGTGYSTNEKLFF
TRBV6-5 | CASSYSRGSTDTQYF
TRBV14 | CASSHSSGNTIYF
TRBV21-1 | CASSKVRRNEAFF
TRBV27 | CASSLVDRGRFGELFF
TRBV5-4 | CASSLLQGPGDTEAFF
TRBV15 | CATSRTLAGGPGEQYF
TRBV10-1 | CASSESLEAGEQYF
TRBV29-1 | CSSEGTSEYNEQFF
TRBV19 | CASSIGAGGFQPQHF
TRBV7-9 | CASSHGDSGGNQPQHF
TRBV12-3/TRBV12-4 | CASRAGGSPLHF
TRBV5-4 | CASSLRGPTYNEQFF
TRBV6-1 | CASSEVTSGLEQFF
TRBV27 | CASSYGQVYEQYF
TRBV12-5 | CASGLILAGEAGELFF
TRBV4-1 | CASSSSGTRDGELFF
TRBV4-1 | CASSQTTGGNTEAFF
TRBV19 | CASRQGVNTGELFF
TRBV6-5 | CASSGDRQASPEAFF
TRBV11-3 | CASSLAAGPFTGELFF
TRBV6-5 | CASRTRDRRQPQHF
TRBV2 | CASSYSYEQYF
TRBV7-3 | CASSTSGGHTDTQYF
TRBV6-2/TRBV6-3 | CASSFLGLAGGTQYF
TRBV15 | CATEPGQGYGETQYF
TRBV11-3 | CASSLGRGDTQYF
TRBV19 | CASRQGGYSNQPQHF
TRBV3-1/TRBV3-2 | CASSQEAGRDKKQFF
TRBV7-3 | CASSDRRDSAAGELFF
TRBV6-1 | CASSEGQFLAFF
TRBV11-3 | CASSYSRGEEAFF
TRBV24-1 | CATRTSGRLEETQYF
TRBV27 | CASSLELAGDEQFF
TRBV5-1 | CASSLGTGINQPQHF
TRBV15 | CATTRGAGSYNEQFF
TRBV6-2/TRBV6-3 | CASSSQGISNQPQHF
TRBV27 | CASRTSGGYWEYF
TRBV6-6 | CASSQRRGGLNTGELFF